This note documents a single T cell receptor (beta chain) sequence. Generated by immunoSEQ multiplex PCR, the TCRdb table keeps only in-frame clones and is missing some. The sample has roughly 570,000 clones, more than 95% seen once; the top ten hold 0.25% to 0.35%. Naivety among CD8 cells was defined by CD45RO negativity and positive CCR7 selection, thereby excluding terminally differentiated effector memory CD45RA+ cells. This sample stems from a study of shared clonotypes between healthy human individuals. The clonotype was recovered from a young man in good health. The sequenced sample consisted of naive CD8+ T cells sorted from blood.

CDR3 residues: CASSYLAGSDTQYF. The CDR3 region has the DNA TGTGCCAGCAGCTATTTAGCGGGTTCAGATACGCAGTATTTT. V and J are TRBV11-2 and TRBJ2-3; TRBD2 matches at 7 bases. The junction had 5 bases not matched to a gene; V was cut back by 4 bases and J by 4 bases. Germline CDR1 and CDR2: SGHAT and FQNNGV. This CDR3 has 14 amino acids.